The present T cell receptor (beta chain) was sequenced within a study of spatial heterogeneity in lung cancer. Germline values: CDR1 SGHRS, CDR2 YFSETQ. CDR3 length: 15 residues. Trimming pared 5 bases from V and 0 bases from J, leaving 9 bases between. Sample time point: sample taken at primary tumor resection. Unsorted whole RNA of tumor, nontumor lung or frozen PBMC was sequenced. This clonotype came up many times. This beta chain turned up in a library designed for alpha chains; as an off-target read, its abundance says little. TCRdb fed the 5' RACE reads into MiXCR, producing one record per CDR3 protein. The sample includes about 12,000 distinct CDR3 sequences, 6.2% of them seen just once.

The chain combines TRBV5-1 with TRBJ2-6, with a possible D match to TRBD1 (5 bases). The TCR sequence derives from a male donor with early-stage non-small cell lung cancer. Here the sequenced sample was normal lung tissue next to the tumor, taken at surgery. CDR3 nucleotide sequence: TGCGCCAGCAGGTTACAGGTCTCTGGGGCCAACGTCCTGACTTTC. It translates to CASRLQVSGANVLTF.